The 23 T cell receptor beta chains presented below share a single source sample, sequenced in a study of blood T cell repertoires in COVID-19. Libraries were prepared by immunoSEQ multiplex PCR; TCRdb keeps only in-frame clonotypes and omits some of them. Among 400,000 to 500,000 clones listed, roughly 84% were seen once. Sequences were obtained from PBMCs or T cells enriched from blood (not recorded which). These receptors all come from a woman aged 18 to 35 who had been exposed to COVID-19.

V is TRBV24-1 and J is TRBJ2-1; D is perhaps TRBD2 (7 bases). Germline V gives CDR1 KGHDR, CDR2 SFDVKD. Trimming cost V 4 bases and J 7 bases, with 16 bases left between them. The CDR3 loop spans 15 amino acids. The CDR3 reads CATSDQSRGANEQFF. The CDR3 DNA reads as TGTGCCACCAGTGACCAGAGCCGGGGGGCGAATGAGCAGTTCTTC.

This clone was detected once. This chain joins TRBV15 and TRBJ2-3, with 11 bases fitting TRBD2. The CDR3 is 20 amino acids. V gave up 0 bases and J gave up 6 bases; unmatched junction bases: 17. The V gene's germline CDR1 is LNHNV and CDR2 YYDKDF (reference sequence). This CDR3 is CATSRDIGVRSGRGLDTQYF. The CDR3 DNA is TGTGCCACCAGCAGAGATATTGGTGTGCGTAGCGGGAGGGGTCTTGATACGCAGTATTTT.

The chain joins TRBV4-3 to TRBJ1-1; perhaps TRBD1 as D (5 bases). V dropped 0 bases and J dropped 2 bases, with 16 bases sitting between them. The germline V gene encodes CDR1 LGHNA and CDR2 YSLEER. The CDR3 totals 17 residues. The chain's CDR3 is CASSQDRQGITNTEAFF. DNA for the CDR3: TGCGCCAGCAGCCAAGATCGGCAGGGCATAACTAACACTGAAGCTTTCTTT.

The chain is built from TRBV11-1 and TRBJ1-1, with D unresolved. From germline, CDR1 is SGHAT and CDR2 FQDESV (reference sequence). There are 15 residues in the CDR3. Trimming cost V 3 bases and J 0 bases, with 11 bases left between them. CDR3 sequence (DNA): TGTGCCAGCAGCTTCCATAACTCTCTGAACACTGAAGCTTTCTTT. Amino acids: CASSFHNSLNTEAFF.

This clone was seen only once. V gene TRBV5-1 combines with J gene TRBJ2-1, with TRBD2 matching over 9 bases. CDR3 length: 15 residues. Per germline, CDR1 SGHRS and CDR2 YFSETQ. V shed 4 bases and J 3 bases; nucleotides not matched to a gene: 5. Here the CDR3 reads CASSRTTSGYNEQFF. The CDR3 bases are TGCGCCAGCAGCCGGACGACTAGCGGCTACAATGAGCAGTTCTTC.

Note on this clone: This sample also contains other DNA sequences that code for the same CDR3. V is TRBV7-2 and J is TRBJ2-7; 9 bases match TRBD1. CDR1 and CDR2 (germline): SGHTA, FQGNSA. With V trimmed by 3 bases and J by 3 bases, 0 bases remained unmatched. CDR3 length: 13 residues. In DNA form, the CDR3 reads TGTGCCAGCAGCTTGGACAGGGGCTACGAGCAGTACTTC. Residues: CASSLDRGYEQYF. Variable domain in full (rest from reference TRBV7-2 and TRBJ2-7): GAGVSQSPSNKVTEKGKDVELRCDPISGHTALYWYRQSLGQGLEFLIYFQGNSAPDKSGLPSDRFSAERTGGSVSTLTIQRTQQEDSAVYLCASSLDRGYEQYFGPGTRLTVT.

J is TRBJ2-7 and V is TRBV25-1; possible D gene TRBD1, 6 bases. V was trimmed by 4 bases and J by 2 bases, leaving 21 bases between them. This CDR3 is 17 amino acids long. Germline-derived CDR1 and CDR2 are MGHDK and SYGVNS. CDR3 region: CASSVDRVDSRAYEQYF. As DNA, the CDR3 is TGTGCCAGCAGTGTGGACAGAGTTGATTCTAGAGCCTACGAGCAGTACTTC.

In its sample, this clone was seen once. The J gene is TRBJ1-1, the V gene TRBV28, with a possible D match to TRBD1 (6 bases). From germline, CDR1 is MDHEN and CDR2 SYDVKM. Trimming cost V 5 bases and J 1 base, with 14 bases left between them. CDR3 length: 15 residues. CDR3 in amino acids: CASSTNTGTNTEAFF. The CDR3 DNA is TGTGCCAGCAGTACTAATACAGGGACGAACACTGAAGCTTTCTTT. The entire variable domain, with the rest obtained from reference TRBV28 and TRBJ1-1, is as follows: DVKVTQSSRYLVKRTGEKVFLECVQDMDHENMFWYRQDPGLGLRLIYFSYDVKMKEKGDIPEGYSVSREKKERFSLILESASTNQTSMYLCASSTNTGTNTEAFFGQGTRLTVV.

The genes are TRBV2 and TRBJ2-7, with a weak D call TRBD1 (5 bases). V lost 5 bases and J 3 bases, leaving 14 bases between the germline ends. The V gene's germline CDR1 is SNHLY and CDR2 FYNNEI. The CDR3 sequence is 14 residues long. Here the CDR3 reads CASSLQGPYYEQYF. For the CDR3, the DNA is TGTGCCAGCAGTCTCCAGGGCCCCTACTACGAGCAGTACTTC.

This clone was found a few times. The genes are TRBV5-1 and TRBJ1-4, with a weak D call TRBD1 (6 bases). Germline V gene data show CDR1 as SGHRS and CDR2 as YFSETQ. This CDR3 spans 14 amino acids. The V end lost 3 bases, the J end lost 6 bases, and 12 bases lay between the germline ends. DNA of the CDR3: TGCGCCAGCAGCTCAGGGACACTTGATGAAAAACTGTTTTTT. Translated, it gives CASSSGTLDEKLFF.

This clone appeared a single time. The V and J genes are TRBV11-3 and TRBJ2-1; D not certain. Germline-derived CDR1 and CDR2 are SGHNT and YENEEA. The CDR3 sequence is 14 residues long. The V gene lost 3 bases and the J gene lost 4 bases, with 10 bases spanning the gap. The CDR3: CASSFQQRYNEQFF. The CDR3 nucleotides are TGTGCCAGCAGCTTCCAACAGAGATACAATGAGCAGTTCTTC. The full variable domain, completed using reference TRBV11-3 and TRBJ2-1, is EAGVVQSPRYKIIEKKQPVAFWCNPISGHNTLYWYLQNLGQGPELLIRYENEEAVDDSQLPKDRFSAERLKGVDSTLKIQPAELGDSAVYLCASSFQQRYNEQFFGPGTRLTVL.

The chain combines TRBV5-4 with TRBJ2-3, with 11 nucleotides matching TRBD2. CDR3 length: 16 residues. The germline V gene encodes CDR1 SGHNT and CDR2 YYREEE (reference sequence). V was clipped by 5 bases and J by 5 bases; unmatched bases: 10. In nucleotides, the CDR3 is TGTGCCAGCAGGTCTAGCGGGGGGCCATTTGGAGATACGCAGTATTTT. The encoded protein is CASRSSGGPFGDTQYF.

This clone has more than one count but fewer than ten. In nucleotides, the CDR3 is TGTGCCCTTAACCGGGACAGTTACAATGAGCAGTTCTTC. This gives the protein CALNRDSYNEQFF. The V and J genes are TRBV6-5 and TRBJ2-1; TRBD1 aligns across 7 bases. Per the germline V gene, CDR1 is MNHEY and CDR2 is SVGAGI. Unmatched junction bases numbered 8, after V lost 11 bases and J lost 4 bases. The CDR3 runs to 13 residues.

This chain connects TRBV2 to TRBJ1-1, with 7 bases lining up with TRBD1. This CDR3 region has 13 residues. Unmatched junction bases numbered 2, after V lost 5 bases and J lost 2 bases. Germline CDR1 and CDR2: SNHLY and FYNNEI. The CDR3 reads CASSPGGNTEAFF. CDR3 sequence (DNA): TGTGCCAGCAGTCCAGGGGGAAACACTGAAGCTTTCTTT. Filled out from reference TRBV2 and TRBJ1-1, the complete variable domain reads EPEVTQTPSHQVTQMGQEVILRCVPISNHLYFYWYRQILGQKVEFLVSFYNNEISEKSEIFDDQFSVERPDGSNFTLKIRSTKLEDSAMYFCASSPGGNTEAFFGQGTRLTVV.

The rearrangement links TRBV5-1 to TRBJ2-1; 8 bases are a match to TRBD2. Germline V gene data show CDR1 as SGHRS and CDR2 as YFSETQ. The CDR3 has 14 residues. The ends lost 3 bases at V and 6 bases at J; junction bases unmatched: 5. DNA for the CDR3: TGCGCCAGCAGCTCCCGGACTAGCACCAATGAGCAGTTCTTC. It specifies CASSSRTSTNEQFF. Full variable domain (remainder filled in from reference TRBV5-1 and TRBJ2-1): KAGVTQTPRYLIKTRGQQVTLSCSPISGHRSVSWYQQTPGQGLQFLFEYFSETQRNKGNFPGRFSGRQFSNSRSEMNVSTLELGDSALYLCASSSRTSTNEQFFGPGTRLTVL.

This chain joins TRBV28 and TRBJ2-7; perhaps TRBD1 as D (5 bases). Germline loops: CDR1 MDHEN, CDR2 SYDVKM. This CDR3 comprises 13 residues. V was cut by 9 bases and J by 9 bases, with 21 bases left in between. The CDR3 DNA follows: TGTGCCAGTACACAGGCTTTAGGGGTAGTGCAGTACTTC. It codes for CASTQALGVVQYF.

The J gene is TRBJ2-3, the V gene TRBV19; TRBD2 agrees at 9 bases. The CDR3 is made up of 15 amino acids. Per germline, CDR1 LNHDA and CDR2 SQIVND (reference sequence). The trim removed 6 bases at V and 3 bases at J, leaving 7 bases unmatched. The CDR3 loop reads CASRDSGGGTDTQYF. CDR3 nucleotide sequence: TGTGCCAGTAGGGATAGCGGGGGAGGGACAGATACGCAGTATTTT.

The chain couples TRBV12-3 or TRBV12-4 to TRBJ2-7; D is unresolved. This CDR3 comprises 11 residues. V was pared by 6 bases and J by 4 bases, with 7 bases between. As DNA, the CDR3 is TGTGCCAGCAGCAACGGTTACGAGCAGTACTTC. Its protein is CASSNGYEQYF.

This clone was seen only a few times. J is TRBJ2-1 and V is TRBV4-1; 10 bases are a match to TRBD2. The CDR3 loop spans 17 amino acids. Germline assignment: CDR1 MGHRA and CDR2 YSYEKL. V was pared by 0 bases and J by 7 bases, with 9 bases of the junction left unmatched. Written as DNA, the CDR3 is TGCGCCAGCAGCCAAGATCAGGAGCGGGGGGGCAGGAATGAGCAGTTCTTC. Amino acids: CASSQDQERGGRNEQFF.

This sequence joins TRBV21-1 and TRBJ1-2; the DNA was not compared with TRBD1, the D call given in the table. TRBV21-1 is recorded as a pseudogene. This CDR3 has 18 amino acids. The CDR3: CASSKARPGRGPVYGYTF. CDR3 in DNA: TGTGCCAGCAGCAAAGCTAGACCTGGCAGGGGCCCTGTGTATGGCTACACCTTC.

The CDR3 bases are TGTGCCAGCAGTTCACGACAGGGGCTAAATGAAAAACTGTTTTTT. It yields the protein CASSSRQGLNEKLFF. The V and J genes are TRBV28 and TRBJ1-4; 8 bases are shared with TRBD1. V was pared by 4 bases and J by 5 bases, with 6 bases of the junction left unmatched. Germline-derived CDR1 and CDR2 are MDHEN and SYDVKM. The CDR3 is 15 amino acids.

The V gene is TRBV6-5, the J gene TRBJ2-7, with TRBD1 matching over 8 bases. The length of the CDR3 is 14 residues. Germline V gives CDR1 MNHEY, CDR2 SVGAGI. V gave up 6 bases and J gave up 5 bases; unmatched junction bases: 9. The CDR3 nucleotides read TGTGCCAGCAGCCAATACAGGGGGAAGGACGAGCAGTACTTC. Protein product: CASSQYRGKDEQYF.

V is TRBV5-1 and J is TRBJ2-1, with D possibly being TRBD1 (6 bases). Germline CDR1 SGHRS, CDR2 YFSETQ. Trimming removed 0 bases from V and 9 bases from J, with 13 bases in between. The CDR3 has 14 residues. CDR3 in DNA: TGCGCCAGCAGCTTGGTTGTGGGGGCAGGTGAGCAGTTCTTC. This codes for CASSLVVGAGEQFF.